The clone carrying this TCR beta chain is categorized as medium-sized. Its target is unknown. This specimen comes from a study of T-cell reconstitution after alpha-beta-depleted transplantation in children. Study-wide results and limits: Among T cells one year after transplant, newly produced cells accounted for most counts and diversity.

Unique molecular identifiers were incorporated during preparation of the TCRbeta library. In TCRdb, the PCR reads were re-called with MiXCR into one record per CDR3 protein. The data contain around 50,000 distinct CDR3 sequences, roughly 52% of them singletons. In germline, CDR1 is SGDLS, CDR2 YYNGEE. Trimming took off 4 bases at V and 3 bases at J, with 13 bases between the two ends. The CDR3 totals 15 residues. This chain connects TRBV9 to TRBJ2-2; unclear D gene. This sample comprised peripheral blood, obtained before TCRalphabeta/CD19-depleted stem cell transplant. This TCR derives from a boy younger than two with SCID, due to receive a stem cell transplant. This CDR3 reads CASSPRDRYTGELFF. The CDR3 coding sequence is TGTGCCAGCAGCCCAAGAGACCGATACACCGGGGAGCTGTTTTTT.